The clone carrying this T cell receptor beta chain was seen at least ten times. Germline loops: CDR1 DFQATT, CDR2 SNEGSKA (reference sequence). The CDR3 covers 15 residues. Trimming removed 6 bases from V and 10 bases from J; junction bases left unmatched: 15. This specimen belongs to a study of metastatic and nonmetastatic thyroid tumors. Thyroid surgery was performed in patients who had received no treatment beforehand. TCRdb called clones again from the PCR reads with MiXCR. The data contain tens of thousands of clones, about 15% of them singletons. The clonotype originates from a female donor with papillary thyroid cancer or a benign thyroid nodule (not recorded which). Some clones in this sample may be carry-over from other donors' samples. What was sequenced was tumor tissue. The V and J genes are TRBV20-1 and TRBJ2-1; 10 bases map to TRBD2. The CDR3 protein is CSATSSLAGAEEQFF. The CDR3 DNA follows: TGCAGTGCCACTAGTTCCCTAGCGGGAGCGGAGGAGCAGTTCTTC.